The rows below give T cell receptor beta chains drawn from one sample of a study of shared clonotypes between healthy human individuals. The table came from immunoSEQ multiplex PCR; TCRdb's copy has only in-frame clones and leaves some out. The table has some 800,000 clones, almost 95% seen once. Specimen: naive CD8+ T cells sorted from blood. All receptors derive from a man under 40 in good health. CDR3s include the opening cysteine and the closing phenylalanine or tryptophan. The D gene is left open where the match is weak. Clone size is not always given. Where it is, it says once, few, many or a class for expanded clones.

cdr3_length | d_call | j_call | clone_size | v_call | cdr3_nt | cdr3_aa
16 | - | TRBJ2-4 | - | TRBV7-9 | TGTGCCAGCAGCGGCATCACCGGGACGGCCAAAAACATTCAGTACTTC | CASSGITGTAKNIQYF
16 | TRBD2 | TRBJ2-7 | - | TRBV7-9 | TGTGCCAGCAGCGGGAACGCGACTAGCGGGAGTTTAGAGCAGTACTTC | CASSGNATSGSLEQYF
17 | TRBD1 | TRBJ1-1 | - | TRBV18 | TGTGCCAGCTCACTAACAGGGGGGAACGACATGAACACTGAAGCTTTCTTT | CASSLTGGNDMNTEAFF
16 | TRBD2 | TRBJ2-3 | - | TRBV11-3 | TGTGCCAGCAGGGGGTCTAGCGGGAGTGGTTCAGATACGCAGTATTTT | CASRGSSGSGSDTQYF
19 | TRBD2 | TRBJ2-1 | - | TRBV7-9 | TGTGCCAGCAGCGGCCCACCCAGCGGGAGGGGCAATTCCTACAATGAGCAGTTCTTC | CASSGPPSGRGNSYNEQFF
15 | - | TRBJ2-2 | - | TRBV2 | TGTGCCAGCAGTGACTTCTTGATGGAAACCGGGGAGCTGTTTTTT | CASSDFLMETGELFF
11 | - | TRBJ2-7 | - | TRBV28 | TGTGCCAGCAGCACTTATTACGAGCAGTACTTC | CASSTYYEQYF
10 | - | TRBJ1-1 | - | TRBV6-5 | TGTGCCAGCTGGCACACTGAAGCTTTCTTT | CASWHTEAFF
21 | TRBD2 | TRBJ2-7 | medium-sized | TRBV10-2 | TGCGCCAGCAAGAACAGGGGTGATCCGGGGGGTAGGACTAGCGGATTCTACGAGCAGTACTTC | CASKNRGDPGGRTSGFYEQYF
15 | - | TRBJ1-4 | - | TRBV2 | TGTGCCAGCACCGACGGACAAGGCAGGAGTGAAAAACTGTTTTTT | CASTDGQGRSEKLFF
13 | - | TRBJ2-7 | - | TRBV6-1 | TGTGCCAGCACCCTAACAGGGACCTACGAGCAGTACTTC | CASTLTGTYEQYF
14 | - | TRBJ2-5 | - | TRBV12-5 | TGTGCTAGTGCCTCAACGGCAGTGGGAGAGACCCAGTACTTC | CASASTAVGETQYF
16 | TRBD1 | TRBJ2-1 | - | TRBV13 | TGTGCCAGCAGACTAATACAGGGGGCCTACTACAATGAGCAGTTCTTC | CASRLIQGAYYNEQFF
14 | - | TRBJ2-3 | - | TRBV7-9 | TGTGCCAGCAGCTTAGCGAACAGTCCAGATACGCAGTATTTT | CASSLANSPDTQYF